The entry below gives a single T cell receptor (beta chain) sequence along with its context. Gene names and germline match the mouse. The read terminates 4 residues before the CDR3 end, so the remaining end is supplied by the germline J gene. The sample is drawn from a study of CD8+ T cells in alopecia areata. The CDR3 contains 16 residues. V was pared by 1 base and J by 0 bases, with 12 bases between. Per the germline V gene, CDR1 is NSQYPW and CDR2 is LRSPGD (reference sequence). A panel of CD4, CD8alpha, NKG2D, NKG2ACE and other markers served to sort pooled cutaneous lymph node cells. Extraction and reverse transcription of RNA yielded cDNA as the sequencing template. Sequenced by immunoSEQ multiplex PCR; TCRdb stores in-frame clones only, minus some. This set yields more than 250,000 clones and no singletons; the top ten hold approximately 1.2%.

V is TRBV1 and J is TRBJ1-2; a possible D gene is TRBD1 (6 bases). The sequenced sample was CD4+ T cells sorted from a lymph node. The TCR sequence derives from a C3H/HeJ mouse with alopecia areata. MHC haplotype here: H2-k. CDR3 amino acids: CTCSAGMGHANSDYTF. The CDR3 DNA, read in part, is TGCACCTGCAGTGCAGGGATGGGACACGCAAACTCC.